This entry features one T cell receptor (beta chain) sequence. Its matching antigen is unknown. The record originates from a study of T cell responses to AZD1222 COVID-19 vaccine. Profiling relied on immunoSEQ multiplex PCR, and the TCRdb table lists in-frame clones only, not all of them. Among approximately 140,000 clones listed, 89% were seen once. Findings of the study overall: A reported finding is that nearly half of spike-specific TCRs target unmutated variant regions. Following two doses of AZD1222, Spike-specific TCR breadth and depth rose.

This sequence originates from an adult in good health. This specimen was peripheral blood, taken on day 0 of AZD1222 vaccination.

The chain's CDR3 is CASSRMLPGELFF. CDR3 sequence (DNA): TGTGCCAGCAGCCGGATGCTGCCCGGGGAGCTGTTTTTT. The chain combines TRBV3-1 (or the pseudogene TRBV3-2) with TRBJ2-2; D gene ambiguous. Germline-derived CDR1 and CDR2 are LGHDT and YNNKEL (reference sequence). The CDR3 spans 13 residues. Trimming took 4 bases from V and 6 from J, leaving 9 bases between them.